This T cell receptor (beta chain) was sequenced in a study of T cell repertoires in cytomegalovirus infection. TCRdb processed the reads anew with MiXCR; each CDR3 protein has one entry. The sample lists a few hundred thousand distinct CDR3 sequences, roughly 15% occurring once. Between the trimmed V and J ends, which lost 5 bases and 2 bases, there was a span of 10 bases. The CDR3 contains 13 residues. Per the germline V gene, CDR1 is MNHEY and CDR2 is SVGEGT. The sample taken for sequencing was PBMCs. The chain combines TRBV6-2 or TRBV6-3 with TRBJ2-7; D is undetermined. The receptor's source is a human donor in good health (CMV status not recorded). Some clones in this sample may be carry-over from other donors' samples. CDR3: CASSDLVPYEQYF. In DNA form, the CDR3 reads TGTGCCAGCAGTGATCTCGTCCCCTACGAGCAGTACTTC.